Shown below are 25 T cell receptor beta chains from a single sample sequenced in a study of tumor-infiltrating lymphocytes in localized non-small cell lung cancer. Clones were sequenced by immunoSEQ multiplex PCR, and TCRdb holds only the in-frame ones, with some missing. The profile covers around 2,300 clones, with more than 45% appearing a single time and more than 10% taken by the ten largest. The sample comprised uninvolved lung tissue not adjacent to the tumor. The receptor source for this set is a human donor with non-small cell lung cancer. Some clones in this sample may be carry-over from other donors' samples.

The DNA for the CDR3 is TGTGCCAGCAGTCCAACGGGGGTTGGATATGGCTACACCTTC. Its translation is CASSPTGVGYGYTF. V is TRBV14 and J is TRBJ1-2; perhaps TRBD1 as D (5 bases). This CDR3 contains 14 residues. CDR1 SGHDN and CDR2 FVKESK come from the germline V gene. V shed 6 bases and J shed 5 bases, with 16 bases lying between them.

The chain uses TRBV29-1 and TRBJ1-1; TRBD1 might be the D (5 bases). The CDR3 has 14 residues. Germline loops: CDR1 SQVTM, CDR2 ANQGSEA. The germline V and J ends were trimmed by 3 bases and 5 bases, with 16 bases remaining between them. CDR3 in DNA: TGCAGCGTTGATCTGCCAGGGTCGGAGACTGAAGCTTTCTTT. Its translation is CSVDLPGSETEAFF. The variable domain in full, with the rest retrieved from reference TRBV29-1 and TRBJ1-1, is SAVISQKPSRDICQRGTSLTIQCQVDSQVTMMFWYRQQPGQSLTLIATANQGSEATYESGFVIDKFPISRPNLTFSTLTVSNMSPEDSSIYLCSVDLPGSETEAFFGQGTRLTVV.

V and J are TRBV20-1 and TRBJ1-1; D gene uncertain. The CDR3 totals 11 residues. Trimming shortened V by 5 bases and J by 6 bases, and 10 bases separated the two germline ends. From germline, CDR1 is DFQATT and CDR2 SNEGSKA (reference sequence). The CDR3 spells CSAGVTAEAFF. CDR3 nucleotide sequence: TGCAGTGCTGGGGTAACCGCTGAAGCTTTCTTT.

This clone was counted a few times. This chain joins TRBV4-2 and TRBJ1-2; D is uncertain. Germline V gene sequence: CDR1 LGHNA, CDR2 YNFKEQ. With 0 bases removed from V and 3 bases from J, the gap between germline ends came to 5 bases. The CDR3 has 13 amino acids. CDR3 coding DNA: TGTGCCAGCAGCCAAGAAGTGGACTATGGCTACACCTTC. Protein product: CASSQEVDYGYTF.

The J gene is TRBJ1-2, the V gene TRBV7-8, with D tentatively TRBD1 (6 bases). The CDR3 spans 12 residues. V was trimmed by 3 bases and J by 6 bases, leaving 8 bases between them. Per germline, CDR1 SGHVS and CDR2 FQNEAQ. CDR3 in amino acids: CASSFTGNGYTF. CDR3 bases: TGTGCCAGCAGCTTTACAGGGAATGGCTACACCTTC.

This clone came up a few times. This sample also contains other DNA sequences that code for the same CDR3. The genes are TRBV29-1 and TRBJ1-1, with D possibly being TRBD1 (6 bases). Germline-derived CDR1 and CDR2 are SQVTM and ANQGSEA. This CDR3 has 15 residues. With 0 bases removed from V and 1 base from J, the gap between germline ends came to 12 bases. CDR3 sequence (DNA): TGCAGCGTTGAAGATGCAGGGGCCGGGAACACTGAAGCTTTCTTT. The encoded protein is CSVEDAGAGNTEAFF.

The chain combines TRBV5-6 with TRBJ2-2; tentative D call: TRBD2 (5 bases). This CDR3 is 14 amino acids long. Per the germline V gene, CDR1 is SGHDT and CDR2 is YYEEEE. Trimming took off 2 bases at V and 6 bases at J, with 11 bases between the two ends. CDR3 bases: TGTGCCAGCAGCTTTTCGGGGATATCCGGGGAGCTGTTTTTT. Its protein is CASSFSGISGELFF.

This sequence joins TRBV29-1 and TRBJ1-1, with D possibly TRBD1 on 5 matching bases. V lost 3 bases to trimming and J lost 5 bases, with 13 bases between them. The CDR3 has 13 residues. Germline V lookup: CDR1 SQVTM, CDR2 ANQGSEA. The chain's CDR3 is CSVDLTGWTEAFF. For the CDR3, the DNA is TGCAGCGTTGATCTTACAGGATGGACTGAAGCTTTCTTT.

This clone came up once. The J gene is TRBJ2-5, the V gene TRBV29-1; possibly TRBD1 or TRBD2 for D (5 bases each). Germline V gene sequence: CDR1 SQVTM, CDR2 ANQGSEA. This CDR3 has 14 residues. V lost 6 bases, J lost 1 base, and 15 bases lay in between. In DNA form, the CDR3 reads TGCAGCGTCCAACCCGGGACGGCCCAAGAGACCCAGTACTTC. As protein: CSVQPGTAQETQYF.

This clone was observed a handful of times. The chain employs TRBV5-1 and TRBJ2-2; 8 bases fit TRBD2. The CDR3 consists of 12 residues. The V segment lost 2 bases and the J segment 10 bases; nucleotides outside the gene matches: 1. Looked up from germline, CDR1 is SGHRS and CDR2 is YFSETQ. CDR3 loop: CASSFGGEELFF. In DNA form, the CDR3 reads TGCGCCAGCAGCTTCGGGGGGGAGGAGCTGTTTTTT.

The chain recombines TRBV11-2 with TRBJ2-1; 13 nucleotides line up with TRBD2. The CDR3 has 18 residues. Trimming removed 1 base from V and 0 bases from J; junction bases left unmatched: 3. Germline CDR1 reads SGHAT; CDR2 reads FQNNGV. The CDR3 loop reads CASSLGLAGGYSYNEQFF. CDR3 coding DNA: TGTGCCAGCAGCTTAGGACTAGCGGGGGGCTACTCCTACAATGAGCAGTTCTTC.

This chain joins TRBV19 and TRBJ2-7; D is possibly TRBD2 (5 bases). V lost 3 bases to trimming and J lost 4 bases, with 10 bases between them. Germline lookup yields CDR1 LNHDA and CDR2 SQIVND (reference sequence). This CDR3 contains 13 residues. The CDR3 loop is CASSIEDSYEQYF. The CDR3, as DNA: TGTGCCAGTAGTATTGAGGACTCTTACGAGCAGTACTTC.

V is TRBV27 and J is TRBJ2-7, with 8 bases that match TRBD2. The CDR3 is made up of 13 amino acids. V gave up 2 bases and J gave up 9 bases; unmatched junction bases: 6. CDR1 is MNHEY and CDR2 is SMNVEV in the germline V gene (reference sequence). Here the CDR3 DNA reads TGTGCCAGCAGTTTAAGCGGGGGAAGCGTGCAGTACTTC. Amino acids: CASSLSGGSVQYF.

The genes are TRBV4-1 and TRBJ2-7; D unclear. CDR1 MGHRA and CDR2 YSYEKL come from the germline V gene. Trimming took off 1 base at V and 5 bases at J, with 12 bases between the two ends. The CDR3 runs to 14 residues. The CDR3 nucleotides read TGCGCCAGCAGCCAAGCCGACTCTGCCGACGAGCAGTACTTC. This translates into CASSQADSADEQYF.

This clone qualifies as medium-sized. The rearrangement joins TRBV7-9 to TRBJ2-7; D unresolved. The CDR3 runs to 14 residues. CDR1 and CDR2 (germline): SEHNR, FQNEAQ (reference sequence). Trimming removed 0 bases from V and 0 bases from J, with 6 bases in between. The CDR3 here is CASSLADGSYEQYF. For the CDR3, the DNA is TGTGCCAGCAGCTTAGCCGACGGCTCCTACGAGCAGTACTTC.

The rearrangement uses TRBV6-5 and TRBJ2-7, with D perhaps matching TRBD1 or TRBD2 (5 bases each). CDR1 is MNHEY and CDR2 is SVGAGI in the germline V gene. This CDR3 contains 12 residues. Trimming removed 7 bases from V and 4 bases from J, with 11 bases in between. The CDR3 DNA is TGTGCCAGCACCGGGACCTTTTACGAGCAGTACTTC. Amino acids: CASTGTFYEQYF.

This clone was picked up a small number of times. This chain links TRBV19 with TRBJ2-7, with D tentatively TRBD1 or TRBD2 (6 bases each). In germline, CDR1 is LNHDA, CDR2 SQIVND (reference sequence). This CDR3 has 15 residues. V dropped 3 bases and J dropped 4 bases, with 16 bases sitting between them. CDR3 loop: CASSMSGGPFYEQYF. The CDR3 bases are TGTGCCAGTAGTATGTCTGGGGGGCCGTTTTACGAGCAGTACTTC.

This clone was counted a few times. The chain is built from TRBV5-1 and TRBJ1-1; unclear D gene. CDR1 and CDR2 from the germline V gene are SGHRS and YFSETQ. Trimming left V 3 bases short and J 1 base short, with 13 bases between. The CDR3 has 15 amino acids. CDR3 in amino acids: CASSSGGSRNTEAFF. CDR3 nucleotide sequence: TGCGCCAGCAGCTCGGGAGGGTCGAGGAACACTGAAGCTTTCTTT.

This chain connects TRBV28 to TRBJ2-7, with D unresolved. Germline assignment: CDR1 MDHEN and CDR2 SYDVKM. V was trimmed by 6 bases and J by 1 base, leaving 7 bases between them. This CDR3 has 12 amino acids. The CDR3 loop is CASSLLSYEQYF. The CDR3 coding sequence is TGTGCCAGCAGCCTACTTTCCTACGAGCAGTACTTC.

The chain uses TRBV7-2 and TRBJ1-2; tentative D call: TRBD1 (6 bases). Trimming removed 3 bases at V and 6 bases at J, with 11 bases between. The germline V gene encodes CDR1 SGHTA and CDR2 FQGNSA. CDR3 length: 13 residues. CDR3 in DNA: TGTGCCAGCAGCTTGGGAACAGGGAATGGCTACACCTTC. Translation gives CASSLGTGNGYTF.

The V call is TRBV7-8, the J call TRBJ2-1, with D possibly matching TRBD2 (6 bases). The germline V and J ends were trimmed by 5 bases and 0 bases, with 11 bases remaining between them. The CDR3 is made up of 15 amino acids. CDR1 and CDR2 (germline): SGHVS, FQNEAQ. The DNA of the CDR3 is TGTGCCAGCAGCATCCTAGCGAGCTCCTACAATGAGCAGTTCTTC. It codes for CASSILASSYNEQFF.

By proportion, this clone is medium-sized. The CDR3 region is CASSSTGERGGYTF. In nucleotides, the CDR3 is TGTGCCAGTAGCTCGACAGGGGAGCGAGGTGGCTACACCTTC. The J gene is TRBJ1-2, the V gene TRBV19; 8 bases fit TRBD1. CDR1 is LNHDA, CDR2 SQIVND, per germline (reference sequence). Losses at the gene ends were 6 bases for V and 7 bases for J; bases not matched to a gene: 10. There are 14 residues in the CDR3.

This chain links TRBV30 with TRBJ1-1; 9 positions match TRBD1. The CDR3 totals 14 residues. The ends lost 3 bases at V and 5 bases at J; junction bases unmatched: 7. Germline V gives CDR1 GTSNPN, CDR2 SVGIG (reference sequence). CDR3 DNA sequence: TGTGCCTGGAGGAGCGGGACAGGGAGGACTGAAGCTTTCTTT. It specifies CAWRSGTGRTEAFF.

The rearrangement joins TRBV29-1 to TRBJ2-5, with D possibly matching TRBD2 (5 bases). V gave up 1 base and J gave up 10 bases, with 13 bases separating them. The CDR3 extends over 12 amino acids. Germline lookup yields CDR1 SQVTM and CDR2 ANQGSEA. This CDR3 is CSVEVSGGGQYF. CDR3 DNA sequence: TGCAGCGTTGAAGTATCGGGCGGAGGCCAGTACTTC. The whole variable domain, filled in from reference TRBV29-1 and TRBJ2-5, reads SAVISQKPSRDICQRGTSLTIQCQVDSQVTMMFWYRQQPGQSLTLIATANQGSEATYESGFVIDKFPISRPNLTFSTLTVSNMSPEDSSIYLCSVEVSGGGQYFGPGTRLLVL.

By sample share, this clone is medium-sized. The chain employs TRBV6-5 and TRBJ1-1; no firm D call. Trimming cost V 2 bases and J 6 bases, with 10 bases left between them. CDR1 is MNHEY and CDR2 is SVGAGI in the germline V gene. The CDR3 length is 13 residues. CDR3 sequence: CASSYTYKAEAFF. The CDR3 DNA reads TGTGCCAGCAGTTACACATACAAAGCTGAAGCTTTCTTT.